The 31 T cell receptor beta chains reported below all come from one sample, sequenced in a study of blood T cell repertoires in COVID-19. The data were produced by immunoSEQ multiplex PCR, yet TCRdb's version contains in-frame clones alone and is incomplete. The sample contains roughly 230,000 clones, approximately 81% of which appear only once. The sequencing input was PBMCs or T cells enriched from blood (not recorded which). These TCRs come from a woman aged 50 to 60 who had been exposed to COVID-19.

The chain is built from TRBV24-1 and TRBJ2-5; no reliable D call. CDR1 and CDR2 from the germline V gene are KGHDR and SFDVKD. With 7 bases removed from V and 5 bases from J, the gap between germline ends came to 7 bases. This CDR3 region has 11 residues. The CDR3 reads CATSMGETQYF. In DNA, the CDR3 is TGTGCCACCAGCATGGGCGAGACCCAGTACTTC.

The rearrangement joins TRBV2 to TRBJ1-1; 8 bases match TRBD1. This CDR3 spans 15 amino acids. Trimming took 7 bases from V and 0 from J; bases not matched to a gene: 7. In germline, CDR1 is SNHLY, CDR2 FYNNEI. DNA of the CDR3: TGTGCCAGCACCGCCGGGACAGGATTGAACACTGAAGCTTTCTTT. Translated: CASTAGTGLNTEAFF.

V gene TRBV18 combines with J gene TRBJ1-2; TRBD1 matches at 10 bases. The J segment lost 3 bases and the V segment lost 4 bases, leaving 5 bases of the junction unmatched. Germline values: CDR1 KGHSH, CDR2 LQKENI. The CDR3 runs 15 residues. The CDR3 nucleotides are TGTGCCAGCTCACGGGGACAGGGGCAGGACTATGGCTACACCTTC. Translation gives CASSRGQGQDYGYTF.

The chain has TRBV6-5 and TRBJ1-2; 7 bases are shared with TRBD1. This CDR3 is built from 13 residues. The J segment lost 4 bases and the V segment lost 6 bases, leaving 5 bases of the junction unmatched. CDR1 and CDR2 from the germline V gene are MNHEY and SVGAGI. The CDR3 protein is CASRGDSPYGYTF. The CDR3 coding sequence is TGTGCCAGCAGGGGGGACAGCCCCTATGGCTACACCTTC.

The rearrangement uses TRBV27 and TRBJ2-2; TRBD1 matches 9 bases. The CDR3 runs to 16 residues. J lost 7 bases, V lost 10 bases, and 16 bases had no gene match. Germline V gene sequence: CDR1 MNHEY, CDR2 SMNVEV (reference sequence). The chain's CDR3 is CATSPRDRAYGGELFF. DNA for the CDR3: TGTGCCACCTCACCCCGGGACAGGGCGTACGGCGGGGAGCTGTTTTTT.

The chain is built from TRBV3-1 (or the pseudogene TRBV3-2) and TRBJ1-1, with 8 bases matching TRBD1. Germline CDR1 LGHDT, CDR2 YNNKEL (reference sequence). The CDR3 is 15 residues long. V lost 4 bases to trimming and J lost 7 bases; unmatched junction nucleotides: 11. The CDR3 loop is CASSLGQGRHIEAFF. The CDR3 bases are TGTGCCAGCAGCCTCGGACAGGGTCGGCACATTGAAGCTTTCTTT.

Worth noting for this clone: The sample holds other DNA sequences that translate to the same CDR3. J is TRBJ1-1 and V is TRBV3-1 (or the pseudogene TRBV3-2); D gene ambiguous. The CDR3 is 13 amino acids. In germline, CDR1 is LGHDT, CDR2 YNNKEL (reference sequence). Trimming took off 3 bases at V and 1 base at J, with 6 bases between the two ends. CDR3 region: CASSQTGNTEAFF. The CDR3, as DNA: TGTGCCAGCAGCCAGACGGGGAACACTGAAGCTTTCTTT.

The chain couples TRBV5-1 to TRBJ2-7; 9 bases match TRBD1. Germline V CDR1 and CDR2: SGHRS, YFSETQ. The CDR3 totals 14 residues. V shed 5 bases and J 3 bases; nucleotides not matched to a gene: 6. The CDR3 reads CASSYGTGIYEQYF. The CDR3 DNA follows: TGCGCCAGCAGTTATGGGACAGGGATCTACGAGCAGTACTTC.

J is TRBJ2-3 and V is TRBV6-5, with D possibly being TRBD2 (5 bases). This CDR3 has 11 residues. Germline loops: CDR1 MNHEY, CDR2 SVGAGI. V lost 4 bases, J lost 12 bases, and 11 bases lay in between. This chain's CDR3 is CASSSGIDQYF. The DNA of the CDR3 is TGTGCCAGCAGTTCCGGGATCGACCAGTATTTT.

V and J are TRBV5-8 and TRBJ2-7; possibly TRBD2 for D (7 bases). The length of the CDR3 is 15 residues. Germline V gene data show CDR1 as SGHTS and CDR2 as YDEGEE. V was pared by 2 bases and J by 4 bases, with 16 bases between. As DNA, the CDR3 is TGTGCCAGCAGCTTCTGGAGAGGGGGGGAATACGAGCAGTACTTC. Protein: CASSFWRGGEYEQYF.

The V call is TRBV5-1, the J call TRBJ1-2, with TRBD1 identical over 12 bases. Looked up from germline, CDR1 is SGHRS and CDR2 is YFSETQ. The J segment lost 8 bases and the V segment lost 2 bases, leaving 7 bases of the junction unmatched. CDR3 length equals 15 residues. This CDR3 reads CASSFGDRGLEGYTF. The CDR3 DNA follows: TGCGCCAGCAGCTTCGGGGACAGGGGGCTAGAAGGCTACACCTTC. Based on the CDR3 plus reference TRBV5-1 and TRBJ1-2, the full variable domain is KAGVTQTPRYLIKTRGQQVTLSCSPISGHRSVSWYQQTPGQGLQFLFEYFSETQRNKGNFPGRFSGRQFSNSRSEMNVSTLELGDSALYLCASSFGDRGLEGYTFGSGTRLTVV.

This chain joins TRBV28 and TRBJ1-1; tentative D call: TRBD1 (6 bases). Germline CDR1 reads MDHEN; CDR2 reads SYDVKM. CDR3 size: 14 residues. Trimming removed 5 bases from V and 2 bases from J, with 12 bases in between. The DNA for the CDR3 is TGTGCCAGCAGTGTCGCAGGGGCTAACACTGAAGCTTTCTTT. Translating gives CASSVAGANTEAFF.

The chain recombines TRBV3-1 (or the pseudogene TRBV3-2) with TRBJ1-1, with a weak D call TRBD1 (6 bases). Germline V gives CDR1 LGHDT, CDR2 YNNKEL (reference sequence). CDR3 length: 13 amino acids. Trimming pared 4 bases from V and 9 bases from J, leaving 15 bases between. Here the CDR3 reads CASSLGTGNKAFF. In DNA, the CDR3 is TGTGCCAGCAGCCTAGGTACAGGGAACAAAGCTTTCTTT.

This clone was seen just once. The chain recombines TRBV6-6 with TRBJ1-2, with a tentative D call TRBD1 (6 bases). V shed 3 bases and J shed 8 bases, with 13 bases lying between them. Per the germline V gene, CDR1 is MNHNY and CDR2 is SVGAGI (reference sequence). The CDR3 contains 13 residues. The CDR3 loop reads CASSYTQGGGYTF. CDR3 nucleotide sequence: TGTGCCAGCAGTTATACACAGGGTGGAGGCTACACCTTC.

The count of this clone is one. This chain joins TRBV5-1 and TRBJ2-3, with 8 bases that match TRBD2. V lost 1 base, J lost 6 bases, and 19 bases stayed unmatched. The germline V gene encodes CDR1 SGHRS and CDR2 YFSETQ. The CDR3 runs to 19 residues. This CDR3 reads CASSLNAGGPFSSQDTQYF. CDR3 in DNA: TGCGCCAGCAGCTTGAATGCGGGGGGCCCCTTCTCCTCGCAGGATACGCAGTATTTT. Full variable domain (remainder filled in from reference TRBV5-1 and TRBJ2-3): KAGVTQTPRYLIKTRGQQVTLSCSPISGHRSVSWYQQTPGQGLQFLFEYFSETQRNKGNFPGRFSGRQFSNSRSEMNVSTLELGDSALYLCASSLNAGGPFSSQDTQYFGPGTRLTVL.

The rearrangement links TRBV4-2 to TRBJ2-3; 7 bases align to TRBD2. After removal of 4 bases from V and 2 bases from J, the junction contained 6 bases not matched to a gene. The V gene's germline CDR1 is LGHNA and CDR2 YNFKEQ. The CDR3 length is 15 residues. The CDR3 spells CASSPRRGTTDTQYF. Here the CDR3 DNA reads TGTGCCAGCAGCCCCCGGCGGGGGACCACAGATACGCAGTATTTT.

The chain has TRBV6-4 and TRBJ1-1, with 7 bases aligning to TRBD1. This CDR3 spans 20 amino acids. J was trimmed by 1 base and V by 0 bases; bases with no gene match: 17. CDR1 is MRHNA and CDR2 is SNTAGT in the germline V gene. CDR3 sequence (DNA): TGTGCCAGCAGTGACTCAGGACCCTCGGGTTTAGGGGGCAGGAACACTGAAGCTTTCTTT. Residues: CASSDSGPSGLGGRNTEAFF.

The V and J genes are TRBV30 and TRBJ1-3; no firm D call. The V gene's germline CDR1 is GTSNPN and CDR2 SVGIG (reference sequence). V was clipped by 1 base and J by 4 bases, with 8 bases between them. This CDR3 has 13 amino acids. CDR3 in DNA: TGTGCCTGGAGTGGCCGCGAAGGAAACACCATATATTTT. It translates to CAWSGREGNTIYF.

CDR3 DNA sequence: TGTGCCAGCAGCCGCTTGGCACAGGGGCCTGAAGCTTTCTTT. It yields the protein CASSRLAQGPEAFF. The chain has TRBV4-2 and TRBJ1-1, with TRBD1 identical over 7 bases. CDR1 is LGHNA, CDR2 YNFKEQ, per germline. The trim removed 4 bases at V and 6 bases at J, leaving 8 bases unmatched. The CDR3 loop spans 14 amino acids.

The chain uses TRBV14 and TRBJ2-7, with D possibly matching TRBD2 (5 bases). Germline values: CDR1 SGHDN, CDR2 FVKESK. CDR3 size: 14 residues. V lost 1 base and J 6 bases, leaving 13 bases between the germline ends. CDR3 loop: CASSQVHGIGEQYF. The CDR3 DNA reads as TGTGCCAGCAGCCAAGTTCACGGGATTGGCGAGCAGTACTTC.

The J gene is TRBJ2-1, the V gene TRBV24-1; the D gene is possibly TRBD1 (6 bases). V was pared by 3 bases and J by 7 bases, with 18 bases between. CDR3 length: 16 residues. CDR1 KGHDR and CDR2 SFDVKD come from the germline V gene. This CDR3 reads CATSDPSVGALNEQFF. The CDR3 region has the DNA TGTGCCACCAGTGATCCCTCGGTGGGGGCCTTAAATGAGCAGTTCTTC.

The CDR3 loop is CASSLGGGYQETQYF. The CDR3 DNA reads as TGCGCCAGCAGCTTGGGCGGGGGTTATCAAGAGACCCAGTACTTC. The chain recombines TRBV5-1 with TRBJ2-5; TRBD2 matches 7 bases. The CDR3 covers 15 residues. Germline V gene sequence: CDR1 SGHRS, CDR2 YFSETQ. V shed 0 bases, J shed 2 bases, and the junction held 4 bases outside the gene matches.

J is TRBJ1-5 and V is TRBV18, with D tentatively TRBD1 (6 bases). The CDR3 has 14 residues. CDR1 and CDR2 from the germline V gene are KGHSH and LQKENI. V gave up 1 base and J gave up 7 bases, with 11 bases separating them. The CDR3 loop is CASSPRQAGQPQHF. The CDR3 DNA reads TGTGCCAGCTCACCACGACAGGCAGGACAGCCCCAGCATTTT.

The chain recombines TRBV15 with TRBJ2-1; 9 bases are shared with TRBD1. J was trimmed by 4 bases and V by 3 bases; bases with no gene match: 4. The germline V gene has CDR1 LNHNV and CDR2 YYDKDF (reference sequence). This CDR3 spans 15 amino acids. CDR3 nucleotides: TGTGCCACCAGCAGGGACAGGGGAGGGTACAATGAGCAGTTCTTC. The encoded protein is CATSRDRGGYNEQFF.

V usage is TRBV6-5 and J usage is TRBJ1-2; no clear D gene. Germline CDR1 and CDR2: MNHEY and SVGAGI. This CDR3 has 14 residues. Trimming took off 4 bases at V and 7 bases at J, with 16 bases between the two ends. In DNA, the CDR3 is TGTGCCAGCAGTTCCCCAATCAGGTGGGCTGGCTACACCTTC. Amino acid sequence: CASSSPIRWAGYTF.

J is TRBJ1-1 and V is TRBV18; TRBD1 agrees at 7 bases. The J segment lost 4 bases and the V segment lost 2 bases, leaving 7 bases of the junction unmatched. CDR3 length equals 15 residues. The germline gives CDR1 KGHSH, CDR2 LQKENI. In nucleotides, the CDR3 is TGTGCCAGCTCACCATCCACAGGGGCTGGCACTGAAGCTTTCTTT. Its translation is CASSPSTGAGTEAFF.

The V gene is TRBV6-2 or TRBV6-3, the J gene TRBJ1-1; D may be TRBD1 (6 bases). The CDR3 covers 15 residues. Deletions cut 5 bases from V and 4 bases from J, with 17 bases between. Germline V gene sequence: CDR1 MNHEY, CDR2 SVGEGT. The CDR3 bases are TGTGCCAGCAGTCTACACAGGGAGGGTGTCACTGAAGCTTTCTTT. Amino acid sequence: CASSLHREGVTEAFF.

V gene TRBV5-4 combines with J gene TRBJ2-1; 14 bases match TRBD2. With 3 bases clipped from V and 10 bases from J, the junction kept 15 bases outside the gene matches. CDR3 length: 18 amino acids. Germline V CDR1 and CDR2: SGHNT, YYREEE (reference sequence). The CDR3 DNA reads TGTGCCAGCAGCTCCCGGACTAGCGGGGGGCCTTTACTTAGCGAGCAGTTCTTC. It codes for CASSSRTSGGPLLSEQFF.

The gene calls are TRBV5-8 and TRBJ1-5; D is uncertain. V was trimmed by 4 bases and J by 5 bases, leaving 16 bases between them. The CDR3 is 15 amino acids. Germline CDR1 SGHTS, CDR2 YDEGEE. CDR3 sequence reads: CASSPEVLWHQPQHF. Here the CDR3 DNA reads TGTGCCAGCAGCCCGGAGGTCCTCTGGCATCAGCCCCAGCATTTT.

This sequence joins TRBV7-6 and TRBJ2-7; TRBD1 matches at 8 bases. Looked up from germline, CDR1 is SGHVS and CDR2 is FNYEAQ. The CDR3 has 15 residues. J was trimmed by 4 bases and V by 6 bases; bases with no gene match: 11. The CDR3 loop reads CASSLLGTGEYEQYF. The CDR3 nucleotides read TGTGCCAGCAGTCTCTTAGGGACAGGAGAATACGAGCAGTACTTC.

V usage is TRBV28 and J usage is TRBJ1-2; D remains ambiguous. Deletions cut 3 bases from V and 0 bases from J, with 5 bases between. CDR3 length: 13 residues. Germline V gene data show CDR1 as MDHEN and CDR2 as SYDVKM. The CDR3 here is CASSFNPNYGYTF. CDR3 DNA: TGTGCCAGCAGTTTTAATCCTAACTATGGCTACACCTTC.